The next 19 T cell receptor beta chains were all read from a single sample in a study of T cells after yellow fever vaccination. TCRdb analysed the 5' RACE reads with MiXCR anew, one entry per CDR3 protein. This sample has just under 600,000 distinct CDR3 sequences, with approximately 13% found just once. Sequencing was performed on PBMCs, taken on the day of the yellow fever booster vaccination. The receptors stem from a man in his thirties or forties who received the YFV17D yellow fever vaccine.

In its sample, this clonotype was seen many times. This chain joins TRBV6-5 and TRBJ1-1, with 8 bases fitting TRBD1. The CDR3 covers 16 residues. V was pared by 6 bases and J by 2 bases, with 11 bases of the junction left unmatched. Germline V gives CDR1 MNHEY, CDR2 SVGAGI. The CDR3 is CASSPLGTGGNTEAFF. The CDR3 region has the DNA TGTGCCAGCAGCCCTCTGGGAACAGGGGGAAACACTGAAGCTTTCTTT.

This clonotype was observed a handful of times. The CDR3 sequence: CSALSGLAGVSYEQYF. The CDR3 coding sequence is TGCAGTGCCCTATCGGGACTAGCGGGAGTAAGCTACGAGCAGTACTTC. The chain joins TRBV20-1 to TRBJ2-7; the match to TRBD2 covers 14 bases. V was clipped by 6 bases and J by 3 bases; unmatched bases: 10. The CDR3 has 16 residues. Germline V gene lookup returns CDR1 DFQATT and CDR2 SNEGSKA (reference sequence).

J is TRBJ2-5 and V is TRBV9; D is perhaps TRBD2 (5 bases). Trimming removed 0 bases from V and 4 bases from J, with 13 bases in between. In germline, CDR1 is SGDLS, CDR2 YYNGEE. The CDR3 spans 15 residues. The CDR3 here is CASSVGPSRGETQYF. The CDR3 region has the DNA TGTGCCAGCAGCGTAGGGCCTAGCCGGGGAGAGACCCAGTACTTC. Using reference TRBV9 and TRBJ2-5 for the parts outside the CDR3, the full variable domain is DSGVTQTPKHLITATGQRVTLRCSPRSGDLSVYWYQQSLDQGLQFLIQYYNGEERAKGNILERFSAQQFPDLHSELNLSSLELGDSALYFCASSVGPSRGETQYFGPGTRLLVL.

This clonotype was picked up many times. CDR3: CASSLTGTSQETQYF. CDR3 bases: TGTGCCAGCAGTTTAACCGGGACTTCCCAAGAGACCCAGTACTTC. This chain joins TRBV12-3 or TRBV12-4 and TRBJ2-5; TRBD2 might be the D (6 bases). The CDR3 sequence is 15 residues long. Deletions cut 2 bases from V and 1 base from J, with 11 bases between.

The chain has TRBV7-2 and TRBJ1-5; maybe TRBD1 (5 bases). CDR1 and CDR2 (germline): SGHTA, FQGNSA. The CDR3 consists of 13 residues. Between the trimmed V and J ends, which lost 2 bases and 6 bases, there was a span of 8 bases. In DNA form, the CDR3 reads TGTGCCAGCAGCTTAAGCAGGGCTCAGCCCCAGCATTTT. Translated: CASSLSRAQPQHF. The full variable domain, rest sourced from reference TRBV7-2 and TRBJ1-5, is GAGVSQSPSNKVTEKGKDVELRCDPISGHTALYWYRQSLGQGLEFLIYFQGNSAPDKSGLPSDRFSAERTGGSVSTLTIQRTQQEDSAVYLCASSLSRAQPQHFGDGTRLSIL.

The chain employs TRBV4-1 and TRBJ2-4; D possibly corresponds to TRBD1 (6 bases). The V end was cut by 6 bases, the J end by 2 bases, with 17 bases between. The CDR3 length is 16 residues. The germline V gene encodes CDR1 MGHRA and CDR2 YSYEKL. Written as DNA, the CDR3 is TGCGCCAGCAGTTGGACAGCCCTCCTCCCCAAAAACATTCAGTACTTC. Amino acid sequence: CASSWTALLPKNIQYF.

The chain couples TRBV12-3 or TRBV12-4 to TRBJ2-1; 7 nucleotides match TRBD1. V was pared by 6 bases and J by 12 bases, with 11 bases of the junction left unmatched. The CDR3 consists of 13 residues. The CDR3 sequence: CASSPTTGTMQFF. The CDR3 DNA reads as TGTGCCAGCAGCCCCACGACAGGGACGATGCAGTTCTTC.

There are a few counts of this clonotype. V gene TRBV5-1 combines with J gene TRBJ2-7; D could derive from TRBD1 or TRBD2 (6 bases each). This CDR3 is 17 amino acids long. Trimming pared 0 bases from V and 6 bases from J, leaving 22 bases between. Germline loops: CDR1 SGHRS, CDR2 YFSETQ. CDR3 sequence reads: CASSLGKGGSSPFEQYF. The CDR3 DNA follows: TGCGCCAGCAGCTTGGGGAAGGGGGGATCCAGCCCGTTCGAGCAGTACTTC.

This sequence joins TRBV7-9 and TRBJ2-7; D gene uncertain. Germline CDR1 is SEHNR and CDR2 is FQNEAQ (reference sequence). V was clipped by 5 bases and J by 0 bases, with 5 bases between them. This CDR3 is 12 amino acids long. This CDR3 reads CASSQTSYEQYF. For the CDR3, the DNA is TGTGCCAGCAGCCAGACCTCCTACGAGCAGTACTTC.

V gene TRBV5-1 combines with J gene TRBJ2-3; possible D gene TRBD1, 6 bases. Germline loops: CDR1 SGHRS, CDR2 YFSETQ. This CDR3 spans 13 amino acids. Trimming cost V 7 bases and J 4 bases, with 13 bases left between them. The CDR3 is CASAKQGPDTQYF. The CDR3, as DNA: TGCGCCAGCGCAAAACAGGGACCAGATACGCAGTATTTT.

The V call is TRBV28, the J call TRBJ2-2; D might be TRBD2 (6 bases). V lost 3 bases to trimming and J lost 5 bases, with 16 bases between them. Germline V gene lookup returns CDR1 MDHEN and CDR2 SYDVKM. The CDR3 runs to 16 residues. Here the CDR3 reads CASSFTGFGTTGELFF. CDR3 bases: TGTGCCAGCAGTTTCACGGGCTTCGGGACTACCGGGGAGCTGTTTTTT.

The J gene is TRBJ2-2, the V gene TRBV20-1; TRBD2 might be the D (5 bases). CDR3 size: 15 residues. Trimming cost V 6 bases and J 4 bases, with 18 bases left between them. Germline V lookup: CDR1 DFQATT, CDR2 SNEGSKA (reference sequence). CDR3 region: CSASGLGPTTGELFF. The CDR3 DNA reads TGCAGTGCCAGCGGACTGGGCCCAACCACCGGGGAGCTGTTTTTT.

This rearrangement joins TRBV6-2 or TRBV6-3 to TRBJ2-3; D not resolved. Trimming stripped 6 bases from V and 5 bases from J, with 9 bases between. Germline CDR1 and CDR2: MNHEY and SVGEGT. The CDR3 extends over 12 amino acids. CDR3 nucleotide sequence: TGTGCCAGCAGGGCCCTGGGAGATACGCAGTATTTT. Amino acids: CASRALGDTQYF.

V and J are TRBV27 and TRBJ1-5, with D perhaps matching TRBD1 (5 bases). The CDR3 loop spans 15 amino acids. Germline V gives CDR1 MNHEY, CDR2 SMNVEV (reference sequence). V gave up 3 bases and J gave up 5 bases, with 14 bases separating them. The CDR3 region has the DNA TGTGCCAGCAGTTTGTATATTGGGGGGGATCAGCCCCAGCATTTT. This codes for CASSLYIGGDQPQHF.

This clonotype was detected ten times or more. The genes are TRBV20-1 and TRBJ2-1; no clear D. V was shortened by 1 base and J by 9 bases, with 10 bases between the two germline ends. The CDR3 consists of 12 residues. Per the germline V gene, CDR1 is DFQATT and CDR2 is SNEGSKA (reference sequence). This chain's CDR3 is CSARVEDGEQFF. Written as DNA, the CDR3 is TGCAGTGCTAGAGTGGAAGACGGTGAGCAGTTCTTC.

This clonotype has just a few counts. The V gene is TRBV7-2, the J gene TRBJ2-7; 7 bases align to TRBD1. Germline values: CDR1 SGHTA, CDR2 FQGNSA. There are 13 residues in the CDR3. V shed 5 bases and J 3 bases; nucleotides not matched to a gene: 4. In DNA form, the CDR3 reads TGTGCCAGCAGCCGGGGACAGTTCTACGAGCAGTACTTC. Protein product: CASSRGQFYEQYF.

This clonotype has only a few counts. The CDR3: CASSRLAGFYNEQFF. As DNA, the CDR3 is TGTGCCAGCAGCCGGCTAGCGGGCTTTTACAATGAGCAGTTCTTC. The V gene is TRBV7-2, the J gene TRBJ2-1; 8 bases align to TRBD2. The V and J ends lost 5 bases and 4 bases, in that order; junction bases with no gene match: 7. The CDR3 has 15 amino acids. Germline CDR1 SGHTA, CDR2 FQGNSA.

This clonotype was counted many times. CDR3 sequence reads: CASRRGHLNEKLFF. For the CDR3, the DNA is TGTGCCAGCAGGAGGGGACACCTTAATGAAAAACTGTTTTTT. The genes are TRBV2 and TRBJ1-4; weak D call: TRBD1 (6 bases). Germline V gene sequence: CDR1 SNHLY, CDR2 FYNNEI. CDR3 length: 14 amino acids. V lost 6 bases to trimming and J lost 4 bases, with 12 bases between them.

The CDR3 sequence is CSVVSQTNEAFF. In DNA form, the CDR3 reads TGCAGCGTTGTCAGTCAGACAAATGAAGCTTTCTTT. The chain is built from TRBV29-1 and TRBJ1-1; D ambiguous. Looked up from germline, CDR1 is SQVTM and CDR2 is ANQGSEA. The CDR3 has 12 amino acids. Trimming shortened V by 4 bases and J by 7 bases, and 13 bases separated the two germline ends.